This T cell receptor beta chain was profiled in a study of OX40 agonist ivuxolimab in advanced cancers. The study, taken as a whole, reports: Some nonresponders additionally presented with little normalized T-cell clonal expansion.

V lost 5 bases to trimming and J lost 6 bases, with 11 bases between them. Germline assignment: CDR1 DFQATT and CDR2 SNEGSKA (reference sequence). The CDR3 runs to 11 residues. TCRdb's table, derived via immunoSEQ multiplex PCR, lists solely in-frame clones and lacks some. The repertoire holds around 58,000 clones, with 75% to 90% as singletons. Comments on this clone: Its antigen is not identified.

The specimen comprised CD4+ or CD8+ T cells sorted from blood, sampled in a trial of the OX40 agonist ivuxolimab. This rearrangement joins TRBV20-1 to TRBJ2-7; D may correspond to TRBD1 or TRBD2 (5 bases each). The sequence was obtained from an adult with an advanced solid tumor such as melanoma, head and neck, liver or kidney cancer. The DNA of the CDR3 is TGCAGTGCTGGTGGTGGGGGCGAGCAGTACTTC. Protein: CSAGGGGEQYF.